A single sample gave rise to the 2 T cell receptor beta chains below, sequenced in a study of T cell responses to AZD1222 COVID-19 vaccine. Data came from immunoSEQ multiplex PCR; TCRdb stores just in-frame clones and leaves some out. The data hold 100,000 to 150,000 clones, with about nine tenths observed a single time. The sample here was peripheral blood, taken 28 days after the second AZD1222 dose. Source of these receptors: an adult who received the AZD1222 COVID-19 vaccine.

J is TRBJ2-7 and V is TRBV6-5, with TRBD1 matching over 7 bases. This CDR3 is built from 14 residues. Per germline, CDR1 MNHEY and CDR2 SVGAGI. V was clipped by 8 bases and J by 4 bases; unmatched bases: 11. The CDR3 DNA follows: TGTGCCAGCGACCGGGACAGCACACTTTACGAGCAGTACTTC. This codes for CASDRDSTLYEQYF.

The chain joins TRBV5-4 to TRBJ1-6; unclear D gene. The CDR3 loop spans 16 amino acids. Germline loops: CDR1 SGHNT, CDR2 YYREEE (reference sequence). V was shortened by 0 bases and J by 0 bases, with 7 bases between the two germline ends. The CDR3 DNA reads TGTGCCAGCAGCTTGGCCAGTCGCTCCTATAATTCACCCCTCCACTTT. Its translation is CASSLASRSYNSPLHF.